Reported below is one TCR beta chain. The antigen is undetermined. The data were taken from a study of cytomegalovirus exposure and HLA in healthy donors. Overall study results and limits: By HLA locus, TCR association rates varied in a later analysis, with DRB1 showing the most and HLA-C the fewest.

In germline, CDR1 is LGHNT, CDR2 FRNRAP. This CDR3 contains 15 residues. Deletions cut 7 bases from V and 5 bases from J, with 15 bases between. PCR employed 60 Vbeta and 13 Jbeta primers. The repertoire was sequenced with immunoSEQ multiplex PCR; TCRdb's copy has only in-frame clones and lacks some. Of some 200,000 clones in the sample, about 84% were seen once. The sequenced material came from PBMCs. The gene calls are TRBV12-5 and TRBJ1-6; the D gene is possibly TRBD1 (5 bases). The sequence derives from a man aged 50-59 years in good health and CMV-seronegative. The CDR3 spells CASVWGDGNNSPLHF. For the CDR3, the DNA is TGTGCTAGTGTTTGGGGGGACGGAAATAATTCACCCCTCCACTTT. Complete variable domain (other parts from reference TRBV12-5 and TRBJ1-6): DARVTQTPRHKVTEMGQEVTMRCQPILGHNTVFWYRQTMMQGLELLAYFRNRAPLDDSGMPKDRFSAEMPDATLATLKIQPSEPRDSAVYFCASVWGDGNNSPLHFGNGTRLTVT.